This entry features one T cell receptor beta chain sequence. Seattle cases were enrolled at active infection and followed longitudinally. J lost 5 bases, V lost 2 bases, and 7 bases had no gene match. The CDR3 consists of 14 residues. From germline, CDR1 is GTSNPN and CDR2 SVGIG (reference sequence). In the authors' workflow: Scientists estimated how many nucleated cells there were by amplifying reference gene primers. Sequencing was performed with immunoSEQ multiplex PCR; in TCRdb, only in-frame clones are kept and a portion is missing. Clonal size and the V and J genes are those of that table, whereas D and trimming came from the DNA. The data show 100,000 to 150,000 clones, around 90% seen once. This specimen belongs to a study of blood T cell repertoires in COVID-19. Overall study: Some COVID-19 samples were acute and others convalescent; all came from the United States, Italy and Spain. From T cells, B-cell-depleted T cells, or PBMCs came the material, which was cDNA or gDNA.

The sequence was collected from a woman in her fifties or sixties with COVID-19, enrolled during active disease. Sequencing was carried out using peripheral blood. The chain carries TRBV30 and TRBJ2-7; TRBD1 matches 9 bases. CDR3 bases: TGTGCCTGGAGTATCGGGACAGGGTTAAACGAGCAGTACTTC. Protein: CAWSIGTGLNEQYF.